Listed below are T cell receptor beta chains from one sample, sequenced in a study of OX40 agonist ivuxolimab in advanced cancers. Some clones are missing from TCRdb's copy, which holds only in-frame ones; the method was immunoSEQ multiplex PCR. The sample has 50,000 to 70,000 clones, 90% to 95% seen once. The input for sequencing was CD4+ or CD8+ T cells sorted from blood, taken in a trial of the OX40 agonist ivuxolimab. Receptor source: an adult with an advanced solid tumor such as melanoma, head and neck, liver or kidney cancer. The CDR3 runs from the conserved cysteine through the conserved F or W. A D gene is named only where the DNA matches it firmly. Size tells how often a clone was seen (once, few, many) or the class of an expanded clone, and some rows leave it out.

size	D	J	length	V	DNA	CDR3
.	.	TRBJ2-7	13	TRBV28	TGTGCCAGCAGGGGGGACTCGTCCTACGAGCAGTACTTC	CASRGDSSYEQYF
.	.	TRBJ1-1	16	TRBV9	TGTGCCAGCAGCCCCCCTCCGGGACACCTGAACACTGAAGCTTTCTTT	CASSPPPGHLNTEAFF
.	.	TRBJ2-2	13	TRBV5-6	TGTGCCAGCAGCTCGGACTTCACCGGGGAGCTGTTTTTT	CASSSDFTGELFF
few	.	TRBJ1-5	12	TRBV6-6	TGTGCCAGCAGTTACACGGGAGAGCCCCAGCATTTT	CASSYTGEPQHF
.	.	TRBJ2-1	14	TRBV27	TGTGCCAGCAGTCCTACGGGAAACTACAATGAGCAGTTCTTC	CASSPTGNYNEQFF
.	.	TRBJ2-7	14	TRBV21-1	TGTGCCAGCAGCAAAGCCCAGCGGGAGTACGAGCAGTACTTC	CASSKAQREYEQYF
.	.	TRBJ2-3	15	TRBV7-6	TGTGCCAGCAGCCGAGAAGCGGAATTCACAGATACGCAGTATTTT	CASSREAEFTDTQYF
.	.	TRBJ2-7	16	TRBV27	TGTGCCAGCAGTTTGAGTACGGGACAAGGGGTATGGGAGCAGTACTTC	CASSLSTGQGVWEQYF
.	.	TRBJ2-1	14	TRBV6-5	TGTGCCAGCTGGGGGCGGGATAGCGGCGGCGAGCAGTTCTTC	CASWGRDSGGEQFF
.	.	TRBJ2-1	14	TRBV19	TGTGCCAGTAGTATAATGGTGTCTGTCAATGAGCAGTTCTTC	CASSIMVSVNEQFF
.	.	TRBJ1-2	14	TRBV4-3	TGCGCCAGCAGCCAAGAGGTAGCTAACTATGGCTACACCTTC	CASSQEVANYGYTF
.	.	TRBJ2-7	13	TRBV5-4	TGTGCCAGCAGGGCGGGAAGCTCCTACGAGCAGTACTTC	CASRAGSSYEQYF
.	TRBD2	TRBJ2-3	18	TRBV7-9	TGTGCCAGCAGCTTAGGGACCGAGACTAGCGGGATCCCAGATACGCAGTATTTT	CASSLGTETSGIPDTQYF